One and the same sample provided the 16 T cell receptor beta chains below, sequenced in a study of cytomegalovirus exposure and HLA in healthy donors. A multiplex PCR was run with 60 Vbeta primers and 13 Jbeta primers. TCRdb keeps only in-frame clones here, not all; method: immunoSEQ multiplex PCR. The table records tens of thousands of clones, over 60% of them present only once. The sequencing sample was made of PBMCs. The origin of the receptors is a man younger than 40 in good health and CMV-seropositive.

This clone was counted only a few times. The CDR3 region has the DNA TGTGCCAGCAGTGAAGCGTTAACAGGCATCTCTGGAAACACCATATATTTT. Translation: CASSEALTGISGNTIYF. V usage is TRBV2 and J usage is TRBJ1-3; weak D call: TRBD1 (5 bases). The V gene lost 0 bases and the J gene lost 0 bases, with 12 bases spanning the gap. CDR1 is SNHLY and CDR2 is FYNNEI in the germline V gene. The CDR3 totals 17 residues. Using reference TRBV2 and TRBJ1-3 for the parts outside the CDR3, the full variable domain is EPEVTQTPSHQVTQMGQEVILRCVPISNHLYFYWYRQILGQKVEFLVSFYNNEISEKSEIFDDQFSVERPDGSNFTLKIRSTKLEDSAMYFCASSEALTGISGNTIYFGEGSWLTVV.

The chain links TRBV30 to TRBJ1-6; no clear D gene. This CDR3 is 12 amino acids long. The germline V gene has CDR1 GTSNPN and CDR2 SVGIG (reference sequence). Trimming shortened V by 2 bases and J by 10 bases, and 9 bases separated the two germline ends. CDR3 loop: CAWSTSRSPLHF. The CDR3 nucleotides read TGTGCCTGGAGTACTTCACGGTCACCCCTCCACTTT.

This clone has more than one count but fewer than ten. The chain couples TRBV10-3 to TRBJ1-2, with D possibly TRBD1 on 5 matching bases. Germline V CDR1 and CDR2: ENHRY, SYGVKD. V lost 4 bases and J 4 bases, leaving 10 bases between the germline ends. This CDR3 region has 13 residues. CDR3: CAISGNTGYGYTF. The CDR3 bases are TGTGCCATCAGTGGGAATACAGGCTATGGCTACACCTTC.

The rearrangement joins TRBV29-1 to TRBJ2-3; D is possibly TRBD2 (6 bases). The germline V gene encodes CDR1 SQVTM and CDR2 ANQGSEA. The CDR3 runs to 12 residues. The V and J ends lost 4 bases and 3 bases respectively, with 8 bases between them. Here the CDR3 reads CSVAAGTDTQYF. The CDR3 DNA follows: TGCAGCGTTGCGGCGGGGACAGATACGCAGTATTTT.

This sequence joins TRBV28 and TRBJ2-5, with unresolved D. The CDR3 spans 13 residues. Germline lookup yields CDR1 MDHEN and CDR2 SYDVKM. V was clipped by 8 bases and J by 0 bases, with 10 bases between them. In DNA form, the CDR3 reads TGTGCCAGCCGAGGAACCAACCAAGAGACCCAGTACTTC. It specifies CASRGTNQETQYF.

The V call is TRBV6-1, the J call TRBJ2-7; D is possibly TRBD2 (6 bases). Trimming pared 5 bases from V and 2 bases from J, leaving 13 bases between. CDR3 length equals 14 residues. Germline CDR1 MNHNS, CDR2 SASEGT. Here the CDR3 reads CASSFGTPTYEQYF. In DNA form, the CDR3 reads TGTGCCAGCAGTTTCGGGACTCCAACCTACGAGCAGTACTTC.

This chain joins TRBV29-1 and TRBJ2-3; TRBD1 aligns across 8 bases. The CDR3 is 16 residues long. The V segment lost 7 bases and the J segment 2 bases; nucleotides outside the gene matches: 14. Germline-derived CDR1 and CDR2 are SQVTM and ANQGSEA. The CDR3 bases are TGCAGCGCCCAGGGGGCTAGCGCCCACTTCACAGATACGCAGTATTTT. As protein: CSAQGASAHFTDTQYF.

This clone has only one observation. This chain uses TRBV5-1 with TRBJ1-2; 7 positions agree with TRBD1. Germline CDR1 SGHRS, CDR2 YFSETQ. This CDR3 comprises 14 residues. The V gene end was trimmed by 0 bases and the J gene end by 7 bases; junction bases not matched to a gene: 6. The CDR3 spells CASSLGQGGGGYTF. The CDR3 DNA is TGCGCCAGCAGCTTGGGACAGGGTGGCGGTGGCTACACCTTC.

The chain employs TRBV14 and TRBJ1-1; TRBD1 might be the D (6 bases). The CDR3 is 15 amino acids. From germline, CDR1 is SGHDN and CDR2 FVKESK. Trimming shortened V by 5 bases and J by 2 bases, and 15 bases separated the two germline ends. CDR3 sequence: CASSEYRAINTEAFF. The CDR3 nucleotides read TGTGCCAGCAGCGAATACAGGGCGATAAACACTGAAGCTTTCTTT.

In its sample, this clone was seen a few times. The chain combines TRBV6-1 with TRBJ2-7, with 11 bases aligning to TRBD1. CDR1 and CDR2 from the germline V gene are MNHNS and SASEGT. The CDR3 sequence is 14 residues long. The junction had 4 bases not matched to a gene; V was cut back by 6 bases and J by 3 bases. CDR3 sequence: CASRDRGQHYEQYF. The CDR3 bases are TGTGCCAGCAGGGACAGGGGGCAACACTACGAGCAGTACTTC.

The chain joins TRBV29-1 to TRBJ2-7, with TRBD2 matching 10 bases. The CDR3 sequence is 16 residues long. The V segment lost 2 bases and the J segment 0 bases; nucleotides outside the gene matches: 7. The germline gives CDR1 SQVTM, CDR2 ANQGSEA. The CDR3 nucleotides are TGCAGCGTTGAATCTAGCGGGAGTTCCCGCTCCTACGAGCAGTACTTC. Its translation: CSVESSGSSRSYEQYF.

The V and J genes are TRBV6-1 and TRBJ2-5, with TRBD2 as a possible D gene (6 bases). Germline CDR1 is MNHNS and CDR2 is SASEGT. V dropped 2 bases and J dropped 5 bases, with 21 bases sitting between them. The CDR3 is 17 amino acids. The CDR3 DNA sequence: TGTGCCAGCAGTGAAACGGCTAGGTTGGGGGGTTGGGAGACCCAGTACTTC. It translates to CASSETARLGGWETQYF.

Note on this clone: This sample includes further DNA sequences coding for the same CDR3. This chain joins TRBV19 and TRBJ1-5; the D gene is possibly TRBD1 (6 bases). Trimming removed 7 bases at V and 0 bases at J, with 16 bases between. Germline V CDR1 and CDR2: LNHDA, SQIVND (reference sequence). The CDR3 runs to 16 residues. The DNA for the CDR3 is TGTGCCAGTAAGGGGGAGGGGCCATATAGCAATCAGCCCCAGCATTTT. Its protein product is CASKGEGPYSNQPQHF.

This clone was detected only once. The J gene is TRBJ2-7, the V gene TRBV6-8; 10 nucleotides match TRBD1. The CDR3 totals 19 residues. The J segment lost 6 bases and the V segment lost 9 bases, leaving 26 bases of the junction unmatched. Germline V gene sequence: CDR1 MNHGY, CDR2 SAAAGT. The CDR3 loop reads CAREREAGTGDAVFLEQYF. CDR3 nucleotides: TGTGCCAGGGAAAGGGAGGCTGGGACAGGGGACGCCGTTTTTCTCGAGCAGTACTTC.

This chain joins TRBV19 and TRBJ1-2; D remains ambiguous. Germline CDR1 LNHDA, CDR2 SQIVND (reference sequence). V gave up 3 bases and J gave up 6 bases, with 8 bases separating them. This CDR3 has 12 amino acids. The CDR3 DNA follows: TGTGCCAGTAGTATCTCGGGGAATGGCTACACCTTC. This sequence encodes CASSISGNGYTF.

The V gene is TRBV5-4, the J gene TRBJ2-1; 7 nucleotides line up with TRBD1. The trim removed 4 bases at V and 9 bases at J, leaving 19 bases unmatched. This CDR3 region has 17 residues. Germline V gives CDR1 SGHNT, CDR2 YYREEE (reference sequence). The CDR3 nucleotides read TGTGCCAGCAGCGGACGACAGGGCGGCCCGAGTATGAGTGAGCAGTTCTTC. Its translation: CASSGRQGGPSMSEQFF.